This T cell receptor beta chain derives from a study of T cell repertoires in cytomegalovirus infection. Study in general: Public TCR beta signature analysis indicated the presence of both CMV infection and matching HLA type. Study findings and constraints: Cumulative frequency of public TCR beta families picked out carriers of CMV plus the relevant HLA. HLA-C-restricted TCR beta clonotypes specific for CMV led the ex vivo response.

Of note for this clonotype: Its cognate antigen is unknown.

V shed 4 bases and J shed 1 base, with 8 bases lying between them. CDR1 and CDR2 from the germline V gene are MGHRA and YSYEKL. The CDR3 totals 14 residues. TCRdb reprocessed the reads via MiXCR and lists one record per CDR3 protein. The sample carries a few hundred thousand distinct CDR3 sequences, 40% to 50% recorded once. The rearrangement uses TRBV4-1 and TRBJ1-5, with a weak D call TRBD1 (5 bases). Source: cultured PBMCs, taken from culture after CMV antigen stimulation. The sequence was collected from a human donor in good health (CMV status not recorded). Some clones in this sample may be carry-over from other donors' samples. CDR3 loop: CASSPGWSNQPQHF. CDR3 DNA: TGCGCCAGCAGCCCAGGGTGGAGCAATCAGCCCCAGCATTTT.